The next 21 T cell receptor beta chains were all read from a single sample in a study of T-cell reconstitution after alpha-beta-depleted transplantation in children. Preparing the TCRbeta library involved the use of unique molecular identifiers. MiXCR was run by TCRdb on the PCR reads, yielding one entry per CDR3 protein. The data hold roughly 490,000 distinct CDR3 sequences, with over 9.5% observed a single time. The sequencing used PBMCs, mostly from graft donor cells, collected 180 days after TCRalphabeta/CD19-depleted stem cell transplant. Source of these receptors: a female patient aged 2-15 years who had a stem cell transplant for aplastic anemia, so the T cells may come from the graft donor.

This clonotype was recorded a few times. The CDR3 loop reads CATSDSGTVNTEAFF. The CDR3 nucleotides read TGTGCCACCAGTGATTCCGGGACAGTGAACACTGAAGCTTTCTTT. The rearrangement uses TRBV24-1 and TRBJ1-1, with 7 bases lining up with TRBD1. The CDR3 consists of 15 residues. V lost 2 bases to trimming and J lost 0 bases; unmatched junction nucleotides: 2. In germline, CDR1 is KGHDR, CDR2 SFDVKD.

The CDR3 is CSARLAPRYNEQFF. CDR3 nucleotide sequence: TGCAGTGCTCGACTAGCGCCTCGCTACAATGAGCAGTTCTTC. J is TRBJ2-1 and V is TRBV20-1; TRBD2 aligns across 8 bases. Germline V CDR1 and CDR2: DFQATT, SNEGSKA (reference sequence). The CDR3 is made up of 14 amino acids. Germline trimming cut 5 bases from V and 3 bases from J; bases unmatched to any gene: 6.

The table lists this clonotype with many counts. This chain joins TRBV20-1 and TRBJ2-2; no reliable D call. The CDR3 has 12 residues. The germline CDR1 and CDR2 sequences are DFQATT and SNEGSKA (reference sequence). Trimming pared 1 base from V and 6 bases from J, leaving 6 bases between. CDR3 nucleotides: TGCAGTGCTAGAGTTGGCCCCGGGGAGCTGTTTTTT. The encoded protein is CSARVGPGELFF.

The gene calls are TRBV21-1 and TRBJ2-7; the DNA was not compared with TRBD1, the D call given in the table. TRBV21-1 is tagged as a pseudogene. This CDR3 is 18 amino acids long. The CDR3 region is CAISKPPWGGRTGNEQYF. CDR3 DNA: TGTGCCATCAGCAAACCTCCTTGGGGGGGGCGAACGGGCAACGAGCAGTACTTC.

J is TRBJ2-2 and V is TRBV5-1; 11 bases fit TRBD2. V lost 2 bases, J lost 1 base, and 4 bases stayed unmatched. The germline CDR1 and CDR2 sequences are SGHRS and YFSETQ. The CDR3 runs 17 residues. The CDR3 DNA reads as TGCGCCAGCAGCTTCCTGCTAGCGGGAGGGAACACCGGGGAGCTGTTTTTT. As protein: CASSFLLAGGNTGELFF.

This clonotype was counted many times. The chain combines TRBV12-3 or TRBV12-4 with TRBJ2-5, with 9 bases fitting TRBD2. The CDR3 contains 14 residues. With V trimmed by 6 bases and J by 4 bases, 6 bases remained unmatched. The CDR3 nucleotides are TGTGCCAGCAGCCTGGGACTAGCTCGAGAGACCCAGTACTTC. Amino acids: CASSLGLARETQYF.

This clonotype occurred a few times. The J gene is TRBJ2-3, the V gene TRBV7-2; 9 positions match TRBD2. The CDR3 sequence is 15 residues long. Germline CDR1 reads SGHTA; CDR2 reads FQGNSA. Trimming removed 6 bases from V and 4 bases from J; junction bases left unmatched: 8. The chain's CDR3 is CASRRGGLRADTQYF. The CDR3 DNA reads as TGTGCCAGCAGGCGGGGGGGGCTAAGGGCAGATACGCAGTATTTT.

This clonotype was observed a handful of times. The V gene is TRBV7-2, the J gene TRBJ1-3; possible D gene TRBD1, 6 bases. The CDR3 consists of 14 residues. Trimming removed 5 bases at V and 2 bases at J, with 10 bases between. Germline CDR1 and CDR2: SGHTA and FQGNSA. The CDR3, as DNA: TGTGCCAGCAGCCAGTACAGGGCTGGAAACACCATATATTTT. Its protein is CASSQYRAGNTIYF.

This clonotype was seen only once. The V gene is TRBV29-1, the J gene TRBJ1-1; 10 nucleotides match TRBD1. The CDR3 has 13 residues. V was clipped by 4 bases and J by 4 bases; unmatched bases: 3. Germline CDR1 and CDR2: SQVTM and ANQGSEA. The CDR3 bases are TGCAGCGTTGTAAGGACAGGGGGCACTGAAGCTTTCTTT. This translates into CSVVRTGGTEAFF. The entire variable domain, with the rest obtained from reference TRBV29-1 and TRBJ1-1, is as follows: SAVISQKPSRDICQRGTSLTIQCQVDSQVTMMFWYRQQPGQSLTLIATANQGSEATYESGFVIDKFPISRPNLTFSTLTVSNMSPEDSSIYLCSVVRTGGTEAFFGQGTRLTVV.

The chain couples TRBV11-2 to TRBJ2-1; TRBD2 aligns across 13 bases. V lost 4 bases to trimming and J lost 3 bases; unmatched junction nucleotides: 12. The V gene's germline CDR1 is SGHAT and CDR2 FQNNGV. The CDR3 totals 19 residues. The CDR3 loop is CASSWGPGLAGSYYNEQFF. CDR3 nucleotide sequence: TGTGCCAGCAGCTGGGGACCGGGACTAGCGGGATCATACTACAATGAGCAGTTCTTC.

This clonotype was seen only a few times. The V and J genes are TRBV7-6 and TRBJ2-2; 9 bases fit TRBD2. CDR1 is SGHVS, CDR2 FNYEAQ, per germline. With 0 bases clipped from V and 3 bases from J, the junction kept 2 bases outside the gene matches. CDR3 length equals 16 residues. The CDR3 reads CASSLALAGYTGELFF. CDR3 bases: TGTGCCAGCAGCTTAGCACTAGCGGGCTACACCGGGGAGCTGTTTTTT.

This clonotype was seen repeatedly, ten times or more. The rearrangement uses TRBV28 and TRBJ1-1; D remains unclear. The CDR3 spans 14 residues. Germline loops: CDR1 MDHEN, CDR2 SYDVKM. V was cut by 6 bases and J by 10 bases, with 21 bases left in between. The CDR3, as DNA: TGTGCCAGCAGAGGCCCCAGGTCTCCGGTCGGAGCTTTCTTT. Its translation: CASRGPRSPVGAFF.

This clonotype was recorded a few times. This chain joins TRBV11-3 and TRBJ2-5; 10 nucleotides line up with TRBD1. The germline CDR1 and CDR2 sequences are SGHNT and YENEEA. This CDR3 is built from 15 residues. The junction had 4 bases not matched to a gene; V was cut back by 6 bases and J by 0 bases. CDR3 in DNA: TGTGCCAGCAGGATCGGGACAGGGGACCAAGAGACCCAGTACTTC. Protein: CASRIGTGDQETQYF.

Only a few counts were recorded for this clonotype. The V and J genes are TRBV6-1 and TRBJ1-2, with 12 bases fitting TRBD1. Germline V gene lookup returns CDR1 MNHNS and CDR2 SASEGT. V lost 7 bases to trimming and J lost 7 bases; unmatched junction nucleotides: 10. The CDR3 length is 15 residues. CDR3 nucleotide sequence: TGTGCCAGCACCTACGCCGGGGACAGGGGGCTTGGCTACACCTTC. Translation gives CASTYAGDRGLGYTF.

This clonotype was picked up many times. The CDR3 region is CASSVGLPHGELFF. CDR3 DNA: TGCGCCAGCAGCGTGGGACTCCCTCACGGGGAGCTGTTTTTT. The chain combines TRBV5-1 with TRBJ2-2; possible D gene TRBD2, 6 bases. The ends were cut back, 4 bases at V and 7 bases at J, with 14 bases in the middle. The CDR3 consists of 14 residues. Germline lookup yields CDR1 SGHRS and CDR2 YFSETQ.

V and J are TRBV28 and TRBJ1-5; TRBD1 matches at 8 bases. CDR1 and CDR2 from the germline V gene are MDHEN and SYDVKM. The CDR3 extends over 15 amino acids. After removal of 5 bases from V and 4 bases from J, the junction contained 7 bases not matched to a gene. The CDR3 nucleotides are TGTGCCAGCAGTGGGGACAGGCTCTCAAATCAGCCCCAGCATTTT. Its protein product is CASSGDRLSNQPQHF.

This clonotype was picked up a small number of times. The rearrangement links TRBV14 to TRBJ2-7; no firm D call. V shed 3 bases and J shed 4 bases, with 7 bases lying between them. From germline, CDR1 is SGHDN and CDR2 FVKESK. CDR3 length: 12 amino acids. DNA of the CDR3: TGTGCCAGCAGCCAGCGGCATTACGAGCAGTACTTC. It encodes CASSQRHYEQYF.

This clonotype showed up many times. The gene calls are TRBV5-1 and TRBJ2-5; maybe TRBD2 (6 bases). Trimming removed 2 bases at V and 0 bases at J, with 8 bases between. The germline gives CDR1 SGHRS, CDR2 YFSETQ. The CDR3 runs to 14 residues. The CDR3 DNA reads as TGCGCCAGCAGCTTTGCGGGGCACCAAGAGACCCAGTACTTC. The encoded protein is CASSFAGHQETQYF.

V usage is TRBV29-1 and J usage is TRBJ2-1, with 11 bases matching TRBD2. This CDR3 is 16 amino acids long. Germline CDR1 is SQVTM and CDR2 is ANQGSEA. Trimming cost V 2 bases and J 9 bases; bases outside gene matches: 12. The CDR3 DNA reads as TGCAGCGTTGAACCTAAACCGGGACTAGCGGCGATTGAGCAGTTCTTC. Translation: CSVEPKPGLAAIEQFF.

This sequence joins TRBV12-3 or TRBV12-4 and TRBJ1-2, with D uncertain. The ends were cut back, 2 bases at V and 6 bases at J, with 13 bases in the middle. The CDR3 covers 14 residues. The CDR3 is CASSLIARTDGYTF. In DNA form, the CDR3 reads TGTGCCAGCAGTTTAATCGCCCGGACTGATGGCTACACCTTC.

The table lists this clonotype with a few counts. This sequence joins TRBV27 and TRBJ2-7; D possibly corresponds to TRBD1 (5 bases). The CDR3 sequence is 14 residues long. V was shortened by 3 bases and J by 2 bases, with 11 bases between the two germline ends. Germline-derived CDR1 and CDR2 are MNHEY and SMNVEV (reference sequence). This chain's CDR3 is CASSLGQRPYEQYF. In DNA, the CDR3 is TGTGCCAGCAGTTTGGGGCAAAGGCCCTACGAGCAGTACTTC.